Shown below are 29 T cell receptor beta chains from a single sample sequenced in a study of T cell responses to AZD1222 COVID-19 vaccine. Sequencing used immunoSEQ multiplex PCR; TCRdb keeps in-frame clones, though not all of them. The sample lists approximately 100,000 clones, 80% to 90% occurring once. Source: peripheral blood, taken on day 0 of AZD1222 vaccination. These receptors were taken from an adult in good health.

The chain couples TRBV6-5 to TRBJ1-5, with TRBD1 as a possible D gene (5 bases). The CDR3 contains 15 residues. CDR1 MNHEY and CDR2 SVGAGI come from the germline V gene. Trimming cost V 6 bases and J 0 bases, with 12 bases left between them. CDR3 amino acids: CASRRGTVSNQPQHF. The DNA of the CDR3 is TGTGCCAGCAGGAGAGGGACGGTTAGCAATCAGCCCCAGCATTTT.

The V gene is TRBV28, the J gene TRBJ1-2; 7 nucleotides align to TRBD1. Trimming removed 5 bases from V and 9 bases from J; junction bases left unmatched: 6. The germline CDR1 and CDR2 sequences are MDHEN and SYDVKM. CDR3 length: 12 residues. CDR3 sequence: CASSASQGSYTF. CDR3 sequence (DNA): TGTGCCAGCAGTGCGTCACAGGGGAGCTACACCTTC.

The gene calls are TRBV6-2 or TRBV6-3 and TRBJ2-7, with D tentatively TRBD2 (6 bases). Germline V gives CDR1 MNHEY, CDR2 SVGEGT. V lost 5 bases and J lost 7, with 12 bases in between. The CDR3 sequence is 12 residues long. The CDR3 reads CASSQPGVEQYF. DNA for the CDR3: TGTGCCAGCAGTCAACCGGGGGTTGAGCAGTACTTC.

The chain recombines TRBV4-2 with TRBJ2-1; D is perhaps TRBD2 (5 bases). Trimming took 1 base from V and 6 from J, leaving 16 bases between them. Germline CDR1 LGHNA, CDR2 YNFKEQ. CDR3 length equals 16 residues. In nucleotides, the CDR3 is TGTGCCAGCAGCCAAGGATCGGGGAGCCTTAGCAATGAGCAGTTCTTC. Its protein product is CASSQGSGSLSNEQFF.

In DNA, the CDR3 is TGTGCCAGCACCCCGGCCAGGGGGTATGGCTACACCTTC. Translation: CASTPARGYGYTF. This chain uses TRBV7-2 with TRBJ1-2, with 7 positions matching TRBD1. J lost 5 bases, V lost 7 bases, and 7 bases had no gene match. The length of the CDR3 is 13 residues. CDR1 and CDR2 from the germline V gene are SGHTA and FQGNSA.

This rearrangement joins TRBV23-1 to TRBJ2-7, with TRBD1 identical over 7 bases. TRBV23-1 is placed among ORFs of uncertain function. This CDR3 spans 18 amino acids. The J segment lost 7 bases and the V segment lost 3 bases, leaving 21 bases of the junction unmatched. The CDR3, as DNA: TGCGCCAGCAGTCACCCCACCCCGACAGGGACGGACCCCCATGAGCAGTACTTC. Its protein product is CASSHPTPTGTDPHEQYF.

The chain is built from TRBV6-5 and TRBJ1-4; 9 bases align to TRBD1. The CDR3 runs to 12 residues. With V trimmed by 6 bases and J by 7 bases, 0 bases remained unmatched. Germline V lookup: CDR1 MNHEY, CDR2 SVGAGI. CDR3 protein: CASRTGGEKLFF. The DNA of the CDR3 is TGTGCCAGCAGGACAGGGGGTGAAAAACTGTTTTTT.

V gene TRBV5-1 combines with J gene TRBJ1-1; 9 bases fit TRBD1. The CDR3 spans 18 residues. The V gene end was trimmed by 1 base and the J gene end by 2 bases; junction bases not matched to a gene: 12. The V gene's germline CDR1 is SGHRS and CDR2 YFSETQ. The CDR3 bases are TGCGCCAGCAGCTTGTCCAGTGGGACAGGGCAGACAAACACTGAAGCTTTCTTT. This gives the protein CASSLSSGTGQTNTEAFF.

The J gene is TRBJ2-3, the V gene TRBV27, with 7 nucleotides matching TRBD2. This CDR3 has 15 residues. Per the germline V gene, CDR1 is MNHEY and CDR2 is SMNVEV (reference sequence). J was trimmed by 2 bases and V by 7 bases; bases with no gene match: 9. The CDR3 here is CASKWGGRNTDTQYF. CDR3 DNA: TGTGCCAGCAAATGGGGGGGACGGAACACAGATACGCAGTATTTT.

The chain uses TRBV5-1 and TRBJ1-1; TRBD1 is a possible D gene (6 bases). V was pared by 4 bases and J by 1 base, with 14 bases between. The germline gives CDR1 SGHRS, CDR2 YFSETQ. The CDR3 sequence is 15 residues long. The CDR3 nucleotides read TGCGCCAGCAGCCGCCGGACAGAAACGAACACTGAAGCTTTCTTT. Translating it yields CASSRRTETNTEAFF.

The rearrangement links TRBV9 to TRBJ2-1, with a tentative D call TRBD2 (6 bases). CDR3 size: 18 residues. The germline gives CDR1 SGDLS, CDR2 YYNGEE. Trimming took 4 bases from V and 1 from J, leaving 21 bases between them. CDR3 DNA: TGTGCCAGCAGCTCCCCCTATAGCGGCGTCTTTTCCTACAATGAGCAGTTCTTC. It encodes CASSSPYSGVFSYNEQFF.

J is TRBJ2-1 and V is TRBV27; D not certain. The CDR3 contains 16 residues. V lost 5 bases and J 6 bases, leaving 20 bases between the germline ends. Germline lookup yields CDR1 MNHEY and CDR2 SMNVEV (reference sequence). CDR3 nucleotides: TGTGCCAGCAGTAACCCCCTAGAACTCTTACCCAATGAGCAGTTCTTC. This gives the protein CASSNPLELLPNEQFF.

The chain combines TRBV19 with TRBJ1-1; 7 positions match TRBD1. This CDR3 spans 12 amino acids. J was trimmed by 8 bases and V by 6 bases; bases with no gene match: 6. In germline, CDR1 is LNHDA, CDR2 SQIVND (reference sequence). CDR3 coding DNA: TGTGCCAGTAGCATACCAGGGGGAGAAGCTTTCTTT. This codes for CASSIPGGEAFF.

V and J are TRBV18 and TRBJ1-5, with 7 bases aligning to TRBD1. Germline V gene sequence: CDR1 KGHSH, CDR2 LQKENI. With 0 bases clipped from V and 3 bases from J, the junction kept 2 bases outside the gene matches. The CDR3 sequence is 15 residues long. CDR3 in DNA: TGTGCCAGCTCACCACCGGACAGGATCAATCAGCCCCAGCATTTT. Translation: CASSPPDRINQPQHF.

The chain is built from TRBV4-2 and TRBJ2-3; the D gene is possibly TRBD2 (5 bases). V lost 4 bases and J 0 bases, leaving 11 bases between the germline ends. The CDR3 is 15 amino acids. From germline, CDR1 is LGHNA and CDR2 YNFKEQ. For the CDR3, the DNA is TGTGCCAGCAGCCTGGACTCCGTTAGCACAGATACGCAGTATTTT. Translated, it gives CASSLDSVSTDTQYF.

The rearrangement links TRBV5-6 to TRBJ2-7; the match to TRBD2 covers 13 bases. Germline CDR1 and CDR2: SGHDT and YYEEEE. This CDR3 is 17 amino acids long. V gave up 1 base and J gave up 2 bases; unmatched junction bases: 6. In DNA form, the CDR3 reads TGTGCCAGCAGCTTGCGACTAGCGGGGGGCCGTACCTACGAGCAGTACTTC. Protein product: CASSLRLAGGRTYEQYF.

The chain uses TRBV6-2 or TRBV6-3 and TRBJ2-3, with 7 nucleotides matching TRBD2. Germline V gene data show CDR1 as MNHEY and CDR2 as SVGEGT. The CDR3 sequence is 16 residues long. V was pared by 0 bases and J by 1 base, with 4 bases of the junction left unmatched. The chain's CDR3 is CASSYSKRGGTDTQYF. CDR3 bases: TGTGCCAGCAGTTACTCGAAGCGGGGCGGCACAGATACGCAGTATTTT.

The chain recombines TRBV27 with TRBJ2-1; 8 bases match TRBD2. With V trimmed by 10 bases and J by 6 bases, 8 bases remained unmatched. This CDR3 spans 13 amino acids. Germline-derived CDR1 and CDR2 are MNHEY and SMNVEV (reference sequence). The CDR3 region is CATFRGGSNEQFF. The CDR3 DNA follows: TGTGCCACCTTCCGCGGGGGGAGCAATGAGCAGTTCTTC.

The chain joins TRBV6-1 to TRBJ1-2; D is undetermined. The V end was cut by 1 base, the J end by 4 bases, with 19 bases between. The CDR3 runs to 17 residues. Germline values: CDR1 MNHNS, CDR2 SASEGT. The CDR3 nucleotides read TGTGCCAGCAGTGAAGATAAGAGGGAGGTATGGCTCTATGGCTACACCTTC. Protein sequence: CASSEDKREVWLYGYTF.

V and J are TRBV5-6 and TRBJ2-5, with unresolved D. CDR1 and CDR2 from the germline V gene are SGHDT and YYEEEE. Trimming left V 4 bases short and J 2 bases short, with 12 bases between. This CDR3 contains 14 residues. Here the CDR3 reads CASSPRPRQETQYF. The CDR3 DNA reads TGTGCCAGCAGCCCACGGCCCAGACAAGAGACCCAGTACTTC.

The rearrangement uses TRBV27 and TRBJ1-5, with a tentative D call TRBD1 (6 bases). Germline V CDR1 and CDR2: MNHEY, SMNVEV (reference sequence). CDR3 length equals 14 residues. Trimming removed 1 base at V and 6 bases at J, with 10 bases between. The CDR3 coding sequence is TGTGCCAGCAGTTTATGGGGGGCGGGTCAGCCCCAGCATTTT. Its protein is CASSLWGAGQPQHF.

This rearrangement joins TRBV27 to TRBJ2-7, with TRBD1 identical over 12 bases. This CDR3 spans 17 amino acids. V shed 7 bases and J 5 bases; nucleotides not matched to a gene: 15. Germline CDR1 is MNHEY and CDR2 is SMNVEV (reference sequence). CDR3 sequence reads: CASTHMNTGTGGNEQYF. CDR3 nucleotide sequence: TGTGCCAGCACCCATATGAATACGGGGACAGGGGGCAACGAGCAGTACTTC.

The V call is TRBV19, the J call TRBJ1-2; D uncertain. This CDR3 contains 15 residues. Trimming cost V 7 bases and J 4 bases, with 19 bases left between them. Germline V lookup: CDR1 LNHDA, CDR2 SQIVND (reference sequence). The CDR3 is CASTPRADIAYGYTF. Here the CDR3 DNA reads TGTGCCAGTACCCCGCGCGCCGATATAGCCTATGGCTACACCTTC.

This clone was detected a few times. Other DNA variants within this sample encode the same CDR3. The DNA of the CDR3 is TGTGCCAGCAGCCAAGGTACAGGTAGATCACCCCTCCACTTT. Its protein product is CASSQGTGRSPLHF. The rearrangement links TRBV4-2 to TRBJ1-6, with D possibly matching TRBD1 (5 bases). The CDR3 covers 14 residues. The V end was cut by 1 base, the J end by 10 bases, with 11 bases between. Germline V gene data show CDR1 as LGHNA and CDR2 as YNFKEQ.

The rearrangement uses TRBV5-1 and TRBJ1-2; 7 bases are a match to TRBD1. V was clipped by 2 bases and J by 6 bases; unmatched bases: 13. The germline V gene has CDR1 SGHRS and CDR2 YFSETQ. This CDR3 is 16 amino acids long. The CDR3 here is CASSFGYSTGIDGYTF. The CDR3 coding sequence is TGCGCCAGCAGCTTTGGGTATTCGACAGGGATAGATGGCTACACCTTC. Full variable domain (remainder filled in from reference TRBV5-1 and TRBJ1-2): KAGVTQTPRYLIKTRGQQVTLSCSPISGHRSVSWYQQTPGQGLQFLFEYFSETQRNKGNFPGRFSGRQFSNSRSEMNVSTLELGDSALYLCASSFGYSTGIDGYTFGSGTRLTVV.

This clone was counted a single time. CDR3 sequence: CASSLDPFNAQLAKNIQYF. In DNA form, the CDR3 reads TGCGCCAGCAGCTTGGACCCATTTAATGCACAGCTAGCCAAAAACATTCAGTACTTC. The V gene is TRBV5-1, the J gene TRBJ2-4; no reliable D call. The ends were cut back, 0 bases at V and 0 bases at J, with 19 bases in the middle. This CDR3 has 19 residues. Germline CDR1 reads SGHRS; CDR2 reads YFSETQ.

The rearrangement joins TRBV3-1 (or the pseudogene TRBV3-2) to TRBJ1-3; D is ambiguous. V gave up 0 bases and J gave up 0 bases, with 9 bases separating them. Germline values: CDR1 LGHDT, CDR2 YNNKEL (reference sequence). The CDR3 is 16 amino acids. This CDR3 reads CASSQEGGYSGNTIYF. The DNA of the CDR3 is TGTGCCAGCAGCCAAGAAGGCGGCTACTCTGGAAACACCATATATTTT.

J is TRBJ2-7 and V is TRBV3-1 (or the pseudogene TRBV3-2); TRBD1 matches 9 bases. Germline V gene data show CDR1 as LGHDT and CDR2 as YNNKEL (reference sequence). This CDR3 comprises 15 residues. V was pared by 0 bases and J by 3 bases, with 3 bases of the junction left unmatched. The CDR3 nucleotides are TGTGCCAGCAGCCAAGAGGACAGGGGAGGCTACGAGCAGTACTTC. Encoded protein: CASSQEDRGGYEQYF.

This chain uses TRBV7-2 with TRBJ2-3; perhaps TRBD1 as D (5 bases). Trimming cost V 9 bases and J 4 bases, with 17 bases left between them. The germline V gene encodes CDR1 SGHTA and CDR2 FQGNSA. The CDR3 runs 14 residues. In DNA, the CDR3 is TGTGCCAGTCGAAGTGGGCAGGGCTCAGATACGCAGTATTTT. Amino acid sequence: CASRSGQGSDTQYF.